This T cell receptor beta chain comes out of a study of regulatory T cells in long-lasting Graves disease. Time point meaning: newly diagnosed GD, antithyroid drugs for less than 3 months. Generation of the TCR library employed RNA extracted from PBMCs. Germline V gene data show CDR1 as SEHNR and CDR2 as FQNEAQ (reference sequence). Trimming cost V 5 bases and J 2 bases; bases outside gene matches: 9. The CDR3 is 16 residues long. As regards this clonotype: Its matching antigen is unknown.

Findings and caveats of the study: Thyroid tissue was not sampled; only peripheral blood was. It was in persistent disease that TRBV28, TRBJ1-2 and TRBJ2-5 were favored.

Assembly of TCR beta libraries relied on iRepertoire HTBI primers together with Arm-PCR of CDR3 regions. As processed by the authors: Segment identification across samples yielded 55 to 65 TRBV and 14 to 15 TRBJ segments. From the multiplex PCR reads, TCRdb called clonotypes with MiXCR, one entry per CDR3 protein. It is TCRdb's table, rather than the study itself, that gives the V and J calls and clone size. The data contain some 450,000 distinct CDR3 sequences, about 17% of them singletons. The same sample was also used in a study of T cells in Graves' hyperthyroidism and ophthalmopathy.

The sequence came from a woman in her twenties or thirties with Graves disease. The rearrangement joins TRBV7-9 to TRBJ2-1; 7 positions agree with TRBD1. The specimen was peripheral blood mononuclear cells (PBMCs), collected at new diagnosis, from a patient treated with antithyroid drugs. DNA of the CDR3: TGTGCCAGCAGCCAATCGGACAGGAGCCCCTACAATGAGCAGTTCTTC. Encoded protein: CASSQSDRSPYNEQFF.